These T cell receptor beta chains were read from a single sample in a study of OX40 agonist ivuxolimab in advanced cancers. The data were produced by immunoSEQ multiplex PCR, yet TCRdb's version contains in-frame clones alone and is incomplete. The top ten hold 2% to 2.5% of the sample, which has 50,000 to 70,000 clones, 84% seen once. Source: CD4+ or CD8+ T cells sorted from blood, taken in a trial of the OX40 agonist ivuxolimab. The receptors shown here come from an adult with an advanced solid tumor such as melanoma, head and neck, liver or kidney cancer. The CDR3 runs from the conserved cysteine through the conserved F or W. A D gene is named only where the DNA matches it firmly. A row's size may be missing; if present it is once, few, many or a size class.

clone_size: NA; j_call: TRBJ2-7; v_call: TRBV7-9; d_call: TRBD2; cdr3_aa: CASSPSGSYEQYF; cdr3_nt: TGTGCCAGCAGCCCTAGCGGGAGCTACGAGCAGTACTTC
clone_size: NA; j_call: TRBJ2-3; v_call: TRBV5-1; d_call: NA; cdr3_aa: CASSSAAADTQYF; cdr3_nt: TGCGCCAGCAGCTCGGCAGCGGCGGATACGCAGTATTTT
clone_size: once; j_call: TRBJ2-4; v_call: TRBV28; d_call: TRBD2; cdr3_aa: CASSSPWAGENIQYF; cdr3_nt: TGTGCCAGCAGTTCCCCCTGGGCGGGAGAAAACATTCAGTACTTC
clone_size: NA; j_call: TRBJ2-2; v_call: TRBV2; d_call: NA; cdr3_aa: CASSEVGGRTGELFF; cdr3_nt: TGTGCCAGCAGTGAGGTAGGGGGACGGACCGGGGAGCTGTTTTTT
clone_size: few; j_call: TRBJ1-6; v_call: TRBV9; d_call: NA; cdr3_aa: CASSVVGGLLHF; cdr3_nt: TGTGCCAGCAGCGTAGTGGGAGGGCTCCTCCACTTT
clone_size: NA; j_call: TRBJ1-6; v_call: TRBV10-3; d_call: NA; cdr3_aa: CAISEAGPNSPLHF; cdr3_nt: TGTGCCATCAGTGAGGCGGGCCCTAATTCACCCCTCCACTTT
clone_size: NA; j_call: TRBJ2-2; v_call: TRBV10-3; d_call: NA; cdr3_aa: CAISESQGSTGELFF; cdr3_nt: TGTGCCATCAGTGAGTCGCAAGGGAGCACCGGGGAGCTGTTTTTT
clone_size: NA; j_call: TRBJ2-3; v_call: TRBV10-1; d_call: NA; cdr3_aa: CASSWPEQGRTDTQYF; cdr3_nt: TGCGCCAGCAGTTGGCCCGAACAGGGAAGGACAGATACGCAGTATTTT
clone_size: NA; j_call: TRBJ2-1; v_call: TRBV4-1; d_call: TRBD1; cdr3_aa: CASSQLGQGYNEQFF; cdr3_nt: TGCGCCAGCAGCCAATTGGGACAGGGCTACAATGAGCAGTTCTTC
clone_size: NA; j_call: TRBJ2-3; v_call: TRBV30; d_call: NA; cdr3_aa: CACQKDSLTDTQYF; cdr3_nt: TGTGCCTGCCAAAAGGATTCGTTGACAGATACGCAGTATTTT
clone_size: NA; j_call: TRBJ2-2; v_call: TRBV19; d_call: NA; cdr3_aa: CASSILREDTGELFF; cdr3_nt: TGTGCCAGTAGTATTTTGCGGGAAGACACCGGGGAGCTGTTTTTT
clone_size: few; j_call: TRBJ2-1; v_call: TRBV28; d_call: TRBD1; cdr3_aa: CASRGTAIAYNEQFF; cdr3_nt: TGTGCCAGCAGAGGGACAGCTATCGCCTACAATGAGCAGTTCTTC
clone_size: few; j_call: TRBJ2-3; v_call: TRBV30; d_call: NA; cdr3_aa: CAWSPGAGRGDTQYF; cdr3_nt: TGTGCCTGGAGTCCAGGGGCAGGAAGGGGAGATACGCAGTATTTT
clone_size: NA; j_call: TRBJ1-5; v_call: TRBV6-5; d_call: NA; cdr3_aa: CASSRGGGWDQPQHF; cdr3_nt: TGTGCCAGCAGCCGAGGGGGGGGCTGGGATCAGCCCCAGCATTTT
clone_size: NA; j_call: TRBJ1-1; v_call: TRBV23-1; d_call: NA; cdr3_aa: CALVRGHTEAFF; cdr3_nt: TGCGCCCTCGTGAGAGGGCACACTGAAGCTTTCTTT
clone_size: NA; j_call: TRBJ1-2; v_call: TRBV18; d_call: NA; cdr3_aa: CASSPSQDYGYTF; cdr3_nt: TGTGCCAGCTCACCATCCCAGGACTATGGCTACACCTTC
clone_size: NA; j_call: TRBJ1-5; v_call: TRBV5-5; d_call: NA; cdr3_aa: CASSLAGGDQPQHF; cdr3_nt: TGTGCCAGCAGCTTGGCCGGGGGGGATCAGCCCCAGCATTTT
clone_size: NA; j_call: TRBJ2-3; v_call: TRBV6-5; d_call: TRBD2; cdr3_aa: CASRPSGTTDTQYF; cdr3_nt: TGTGCCAGCAGACCTAGCGGGACAACAGATACGCAGTATTTT